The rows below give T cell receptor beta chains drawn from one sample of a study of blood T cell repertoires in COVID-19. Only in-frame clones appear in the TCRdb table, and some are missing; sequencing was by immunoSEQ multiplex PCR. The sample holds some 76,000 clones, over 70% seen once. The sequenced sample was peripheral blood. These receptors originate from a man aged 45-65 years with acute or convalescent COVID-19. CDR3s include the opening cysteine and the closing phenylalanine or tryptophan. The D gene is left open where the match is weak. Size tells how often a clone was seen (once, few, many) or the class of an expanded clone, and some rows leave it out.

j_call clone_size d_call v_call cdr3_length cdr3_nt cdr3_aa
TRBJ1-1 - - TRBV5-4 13 TGTGCCAGCAGCTTGGGGGGGCTTACTGAAGCTTTCTTT CASSLGGLTEAFF
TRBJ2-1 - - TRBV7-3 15 TGTGCCAGCAGCCCGGACTCCCGCTCCTACAATGAGCAGTTCTTC CASSPDSRSYNEQFF
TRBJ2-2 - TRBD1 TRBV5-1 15 TGCGCCAGCAGCGTCGGGACAGGGGTTGGCGGGGAGCTGTTTTTT CASSVGTGVGGELFF
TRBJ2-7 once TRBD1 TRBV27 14 TGTGCCAGCAGGACCGGGACAGGGTTCTACGAGCAGTACTTC CASRTGTGFYEQYF
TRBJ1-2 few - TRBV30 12 TGTGCCTGGAGTAATGTATTTTTTGGCTACACCTTC CAWSNVFFGYTF
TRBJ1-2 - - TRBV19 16 TGTGCCAGTAGTATAGTGGGACAAGTCCAAGACTATGGCTACACCTTC CASSIVGQVQDYGYTF
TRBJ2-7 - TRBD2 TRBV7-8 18 TGTGCCAGCAGCTTAGCGCGCCTAGGACTAGCGGGAGCCTACGAGCAGTACTTC CASSLARLGLAGAYEQYF
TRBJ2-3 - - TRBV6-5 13 TGTGCCAGCAATTCCGCGGAGACAGATACGCAGTATTTT CASNSAETDTQYF
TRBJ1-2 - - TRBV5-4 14 TGTGCCAGCAGCTCCGAGGTTACTAACTATGGCTACACCTTC CASSSEVTNYGYTF
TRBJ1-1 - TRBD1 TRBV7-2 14 TGTGCCAGCAGCGTCGGACAGGGATTCACTGAAGCTTTCTTT CASSVGQGFTEAFF
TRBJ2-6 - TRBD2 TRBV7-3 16 TGTGCCAGCAGCACCCGCGGGGGGCTTGGGGCCAACGTCCTGACTTTC CASSTRGGLGANVLTF
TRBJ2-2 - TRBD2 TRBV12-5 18 TGTGCTAGTGGTTTGCACCCCCAGCGGGGGGGCAGGGGCGGGGAGCTGTTTTTT CASGLHPQRGGRGGELFF
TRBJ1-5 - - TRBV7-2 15 TGTGCCAGCAGCTCGAAACAGGGTCCCAATCAGCCCCAGCATTTT CASSSKQGPNQPQHF
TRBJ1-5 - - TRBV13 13 TGTGCCAGCAGCCCAGGGAGGAATCAGCCCCAGCATTTT CASSPGRNQPQHF
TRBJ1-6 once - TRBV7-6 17 TGTGCCAGCAGCTTCGGCCCCCTAAGGGGTGGGATTTCACCCCTCCACTTT CASSFGPLRGGISPLHF
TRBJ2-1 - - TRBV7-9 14 TGTGCCAGCAGCTTATCTCTCTCCTACAATGAGCAGTTCTTC CASSLSLSYNEQFF
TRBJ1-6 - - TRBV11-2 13 TGTGCCAGCAGCTTAGAAGGGGGATCACCCCTCCACTTT CASSLEGGSPLHF
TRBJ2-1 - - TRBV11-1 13 TGTGCCAGCAGCTCGACTAGAAGCAATGAGCAGTTCTTC CASSSTRSNEQFF
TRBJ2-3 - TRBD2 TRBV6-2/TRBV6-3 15 TGTGCCAGCAGTTACCCAGCGGGAGGCACAGATACGCAGTATTTT CASSYPAGGTDTQYF
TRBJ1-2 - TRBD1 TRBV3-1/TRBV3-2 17 TGTGCCAGCAGCGGCCGGGACAGGGGGCGGGGGTTCTATGGCTACACCTTC CASSGRDRGRGFYGYTF
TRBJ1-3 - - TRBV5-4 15 TGTGCCAGCAGCTTAATGGGAGGCTCTGGAAACACCATATATTTT CASSLMGGSGNTIYF
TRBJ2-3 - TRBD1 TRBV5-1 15 TGCGCCAGCAGCCTAGCCGGGACAGCCACAGATACGCAGTATTTT CASSLAGTATDTQYF
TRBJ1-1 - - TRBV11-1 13 TGTGCCAGCAGCCCAGGGTGGAGCACTGAAGCTTTCTTT CASSPGWSTEAFF
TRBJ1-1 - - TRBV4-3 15 TGCGCCAGCAGCCCCGGAATGGGGGGTAACACTGAAGCTTTCTTT CASSPGMGGNTEAFF
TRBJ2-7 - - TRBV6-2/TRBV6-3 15 TGTGCCAGCAGTTACCAGTGGGGGGTTTCCTACGAGCAGTACTTC CASSYQWGVSYEQYF
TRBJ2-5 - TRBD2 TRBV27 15 TGTGCCAGCAAACCAGCGGGAGGGCCGGGTGAGACCCAGTACTTC CASKPAGGPGETQYF
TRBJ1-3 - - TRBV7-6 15 TGTGCCAGCAGCACCGGACAGCTCTCTGGAAACACCATATATTTT CASSTGQLSGNTIYF
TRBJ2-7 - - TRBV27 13 TGTGCCAGCAGCTGGGTTAGCCGAAGTGCGCAGTACTTC CASSWVSRSAQYF
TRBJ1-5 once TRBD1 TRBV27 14 TGTGCCAGCAGTTCGACCAGGGGGAATCAGCCCCAGCATTTT CASSSTRGNQPQHF
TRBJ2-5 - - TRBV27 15 TGTGCCAGCAGCCCCGGCGGGCAAAGGCAAGAGACCCAGTACTTC CASSPGGQRQETQYF
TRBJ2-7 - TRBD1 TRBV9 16 TGTGCCAGCACCCCCTTCGGACAGGGGGCCTCCTACGAGCAGTACTTC CASTPFGQGASYEQYF
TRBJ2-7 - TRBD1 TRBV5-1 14 TGCGCCAGCAGCATTGGGACAGGGCTCTACGAGCAGTACTTC CASSIGTGLYEQYF
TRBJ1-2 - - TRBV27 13 TGTGCCAGCAGTTTGAAGGGGTACTATGGCTACACCTTC CASSLKGYYGYTF
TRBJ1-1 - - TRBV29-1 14 TGCAGCGTCCAAACGACCCAGGGAAACACTGAAGCTTTCTTT CSVQTTQGNTEAFF
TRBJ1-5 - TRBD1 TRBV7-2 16 TGTGCCAGCAGCTTAGTAGGGGGCCACAGCAATCAGCCCCAGCATTTT CASSLVGGHSNQPQHF
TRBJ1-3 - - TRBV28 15 TGTGCCAGCAGTTTAAGCCCCAGAGGGGGAAACACCATATATTTT CASSLSPRGGNTIYF
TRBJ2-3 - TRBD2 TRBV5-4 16 TGTGCCAGCAGCGATGCGGGAGGCCTTCTCACAGATACGCAGTATTTT CASSDAGGLLTDTQYF
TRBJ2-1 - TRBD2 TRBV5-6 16 TGTGCCAGCAGCTTGGCCGGAACTAGCGGGGACGAAGAGCAGTTCTTC CASSLAGTSGDEEQFF
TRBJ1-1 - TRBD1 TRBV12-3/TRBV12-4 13 TGTGCCAGCACCCCGACAGGGGAGACTGAAGCTTTCTTT CASTPTGETEAFF
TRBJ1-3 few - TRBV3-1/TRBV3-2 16 TGTGCCAGCAGCCAATGGGACACCATCTCTGGAAACACCATATATTTT CASSQWDTISGNTIYF
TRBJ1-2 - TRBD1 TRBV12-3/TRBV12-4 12 TGTGCCAGCAGTCGACAGGGCGGAGGCTACACCTTC CASSRQGGGYTF
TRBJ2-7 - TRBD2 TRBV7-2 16 TGTGCCAGCAGCTTAGAAGGTCTAGCGGGAGGGAAAGAGCAGTACTTC CASSLEGLAGGKEQYF
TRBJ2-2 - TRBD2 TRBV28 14 TGTGCCAGCAGCTCCAGCGGGAGCGTCAGGGAGCTGTTTTTT CASSSSGSVRELFF
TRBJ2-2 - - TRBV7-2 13 TGTGCCAGCAGCTTAGACAGGCGGGGGGAGCTGTTTTTT CASSLDRRGELFF
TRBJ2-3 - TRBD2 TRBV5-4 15 TGTGCCAGCAGCTTGGAGCGGGATCGCACAGATACGCAGTATTTT CASSLERDRTDTQYF
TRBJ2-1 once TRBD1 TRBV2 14 TGTGCCAGCGGGCGCGAGGGGGCTTCGGATGAGCAGTTCTTC CASGREGASDEQFF
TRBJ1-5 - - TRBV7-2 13 TGTGCCAGCAGCGTAGACTCACATCAGCCCCAGCATTTT CASSVDSHQPQHF
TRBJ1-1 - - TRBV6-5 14 TGTGCCAGCAGTAGACAGATCATGAACACTGAAGCTTTCTTT CASSRQIMNTEAFF
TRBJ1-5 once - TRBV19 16 TGTGCCAGCCGCGCAATTGGGGCTTATAGCAATCAGCCCCAGCATTTT CASRAIGAYSNQPQHF
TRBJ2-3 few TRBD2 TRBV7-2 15 TGTGCCAGCAGCCTGAGCGGGGAGCGCACAGATACGCAGTATTTT CASSLSGERTDTQYF
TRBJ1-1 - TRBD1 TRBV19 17 TGTGCCAGTAGTATAGTAGGCGACAGGGGGCTGTTAACTGAAGCTTTCTTT CASSIVGDRGLLTEAFF
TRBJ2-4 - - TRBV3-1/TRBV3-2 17 TGTGCCAGCAGCCAAGATGGGGGGAATCTAGCCAAAAACATTCAGTACTTC CASSQDGGNLAKNIQYF
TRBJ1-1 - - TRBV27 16 TGTGCCAGCAGTCCATCTGAGGGCGATTTTGGAACTGAAGCTTTCTTT CASSPSEGDFGTEAFF